What follows is one T cell receptor beta chain and its context. The antigen remains undetermined. This sample was taken from a study of shared clonotypes between healthy human individuals. J gave up 1 base and V 3 bases, and 1 base lay outside the gene matches. The CDR3 spans 14 residues. Germline CDR1 is MDHEN and CDR2 is SYDVKM. Study-wide results and caveats: Naive subsets usually exceeded memory subsets in estimated richness.

Original processing notes: Because ImmunoSEQ provided only junction sequences with no quality scores, the filtering differed. Clones were sequenced by immunoSEQ multiplex PCR, and TCRdb holds only the in-frame ones, with some missing. V, J and clone size derive from that table, while D and trimming were established from the DNA sequence. This table holds some 630,000 clones, 72% found once. The sequencing input was memory CD4+ T cells sorted from blood. Subset described: CD45RA-negative fraction. The rearrangement uses TRBV28 and TRBJ2-7; 9 bases agree with TRBD2. The receptor comes from a woman aged 25 to 45 in good health. Here the CDR3 reads CASSFLAGSYEQYF. The CDR3 DNA is TGTGCCAGCAGTTTTCTAGCGGGGTCCTACGAGCAGTACTTC.